This T cell receptor beta chain is drawn from a study of T cells after somatic rescue of genetic block. This clone was picked up a small number of times. Germline V gene lookup returns CDR1 KGHSH and CDR2 LQKENI. Trimming removed 2 bases at V and 3 bases at J, with 10 bases between. CDR3 length: 14 residues. Sequencing was performed with immunoSEQ multiplex PCR; in TCRdb, only in-frame clones are kept and a portion is missing. This table holds more than 14,000 clones, 72% found once. Source material: peripheral blood mononuclear cells (PBMCs). The TCR was taken from a boy aged 5 to 17. The chain has TRBV18 and TRBJ1-1; D remains ambiguous. As DNA, the CDR3 is TGTGCCAGCTCACCAGGCGGGGTTCACACTGAAGCTTTCTTT. Its translation is CASSPGGVHTEAFF.